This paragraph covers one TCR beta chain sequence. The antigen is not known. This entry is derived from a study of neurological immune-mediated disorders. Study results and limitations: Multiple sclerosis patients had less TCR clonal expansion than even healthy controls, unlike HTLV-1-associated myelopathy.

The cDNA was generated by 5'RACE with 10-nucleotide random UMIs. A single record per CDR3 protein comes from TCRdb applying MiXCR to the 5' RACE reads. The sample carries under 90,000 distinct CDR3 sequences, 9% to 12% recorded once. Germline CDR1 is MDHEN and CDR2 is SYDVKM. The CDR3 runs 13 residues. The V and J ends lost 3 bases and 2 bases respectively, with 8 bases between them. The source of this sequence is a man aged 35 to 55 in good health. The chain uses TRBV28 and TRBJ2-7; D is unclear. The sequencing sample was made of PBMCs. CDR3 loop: CASSLSLTYEQYF. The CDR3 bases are TGTGCCAGCAGTTTGTCTCTCACCTACGAGCAGTACTTC.